This T cell receptor (beta chain) came from a study of T cell clusters in autoimmune cytopenias. The study, taken as a whole, reports: TRB repertoire shifts in secondary cytopenia and chronic lymphocytic leukemia mostly reflected lymphoma, not autoimmunity.

TRB rearrangements were amplified by touch-down multiplex PCR with mixed TRB-A/B primers. After re-calling the multiplex PCR reads, TCRdb lists one entry per CDR3 protein, DNA absent. The table lists approximately 4,000 distinct CDR3 sequences. Some 39,000 genome equivalents of blood DNA were amplified for TRB. This CDR3 spans 13 amino acids. Per the germline V gene, CDR1 is LNHDA and CDR2 is SQIVND (reference sequence). In terms of frequency, this clonotype is medium-sized (0.01 to 0.1%). Its cognate antigen is unknown. The source is a human donor with an autoimmune cytopenia or autoimmune hepatitis (not recorded which). The chain joins TRBV19 to TRBJ2-3; as DNA is missing, the TRBD2 call by TCRdb cannot be tested. The sequenced sample was peripheral blood. CDR3 loop: CASSQRGWDTQYF.